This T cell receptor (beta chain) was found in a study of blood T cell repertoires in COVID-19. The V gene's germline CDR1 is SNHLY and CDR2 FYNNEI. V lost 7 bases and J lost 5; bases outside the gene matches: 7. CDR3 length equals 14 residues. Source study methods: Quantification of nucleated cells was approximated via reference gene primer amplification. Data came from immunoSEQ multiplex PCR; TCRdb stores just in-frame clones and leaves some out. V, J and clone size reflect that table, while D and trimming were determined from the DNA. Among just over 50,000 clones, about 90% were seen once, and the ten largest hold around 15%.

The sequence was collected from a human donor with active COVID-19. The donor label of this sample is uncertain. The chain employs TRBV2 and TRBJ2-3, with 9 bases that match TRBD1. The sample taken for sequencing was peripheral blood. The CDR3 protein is CASIRDREEDTQYF. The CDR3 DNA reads TGTGCCAGCATTCGGGACAGGGAGGAAGATACGCAGTATTTT.